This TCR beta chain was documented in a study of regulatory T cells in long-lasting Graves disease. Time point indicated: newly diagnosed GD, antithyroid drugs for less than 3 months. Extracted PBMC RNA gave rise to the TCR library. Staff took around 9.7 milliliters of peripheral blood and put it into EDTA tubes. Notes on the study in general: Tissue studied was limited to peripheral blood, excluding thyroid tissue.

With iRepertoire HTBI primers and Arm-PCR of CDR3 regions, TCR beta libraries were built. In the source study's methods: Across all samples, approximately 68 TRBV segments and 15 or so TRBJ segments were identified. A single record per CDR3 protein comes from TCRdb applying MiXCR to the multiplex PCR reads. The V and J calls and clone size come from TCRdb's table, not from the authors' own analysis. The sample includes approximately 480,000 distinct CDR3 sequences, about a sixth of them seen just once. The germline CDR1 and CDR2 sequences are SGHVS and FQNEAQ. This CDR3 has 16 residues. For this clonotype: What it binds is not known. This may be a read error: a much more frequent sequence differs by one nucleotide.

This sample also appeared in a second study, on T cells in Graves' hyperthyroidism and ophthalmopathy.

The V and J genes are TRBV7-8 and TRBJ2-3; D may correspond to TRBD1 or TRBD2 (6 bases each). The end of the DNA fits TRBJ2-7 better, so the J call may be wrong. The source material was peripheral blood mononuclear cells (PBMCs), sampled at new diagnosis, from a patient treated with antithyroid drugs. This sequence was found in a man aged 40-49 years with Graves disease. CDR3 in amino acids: CASSPRWGADYNEQYF. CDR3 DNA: TGTGCCAGCAGCCCCCGGTGGGGGGCTGACTACAATGAGCAGTACTTC.